This T cell receptor (beta chain) originates from a study of T cells in Graves' hyperthyroidism and ophthalmopathy. General observations from the study: Progression to ophthalmopathy was predicted a median of 6.5 months early. Ophthalmopathy was separated from stable hyperthyroidism by a 13 V-J model.

Researchers took RNA transcripts and amplified the TCR beta CDR3 regions from them. The primer set for the first-round RT-PCR of the TCR CDR3 was HTBI. TCRdb used MiXCR to reprocess the multiplex PCR reads, holding one entry per CDR3 protein. Of nearly 600,000 distinct CDR3 sequences in the sample, over 11% were seen once. This CDR3 contains 14 residues. The germline V and J ends were trimmed by 0 bases and 10 bases, with 11 bases remaining between them. The germline V gene encodes CDR1 SGDLS and CDR2 YYNGEE. This clonotype has just a few counts. The antigen is unknown. Based on clinical symptoms, serum thyroxine and TRAb, thyroid ultrasound and orbital computed tomography, diagnoses were reached.

Sequenced: blood. The V gene is TRBV9, the J gene TRBJ1-6; no definite D call. The sequence came from a woman younger than 45 with Graves' hyperthyroidism that later progressed to Graves' ophthalmopathy. CDR3 sequence reads: CASSVGGLGSPLHF. CDR3 sequence (DNA): TGTGCCAGCAGCGTAGGAGGGCTTGGGTCACCCCTCCACTTT. The full variable domain, its missing parts supplied by reference TRBV9 and TRBJ1-6, is DSGVTQTPKHLITATGQRVTLRCSPRSGDLSVYWYQQSLDQGLQFLIQYYNGEERAKGNILERFSAQQFPDLHSELNLSSLELGDSALYFCASSVGGLGSPLHFGNGTRLTVT.